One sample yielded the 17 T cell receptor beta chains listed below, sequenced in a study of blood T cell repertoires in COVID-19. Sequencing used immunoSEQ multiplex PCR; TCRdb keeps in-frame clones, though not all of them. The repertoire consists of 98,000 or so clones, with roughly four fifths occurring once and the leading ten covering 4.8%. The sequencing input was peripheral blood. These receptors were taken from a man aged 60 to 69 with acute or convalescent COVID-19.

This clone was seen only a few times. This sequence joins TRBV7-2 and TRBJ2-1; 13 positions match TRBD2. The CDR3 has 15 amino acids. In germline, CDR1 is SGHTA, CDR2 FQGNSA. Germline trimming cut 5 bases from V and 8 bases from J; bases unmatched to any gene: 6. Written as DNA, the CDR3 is TGTGCCAGCAGCATATGGACTAGCGGGGGAGATGAGCAGTTCTTC. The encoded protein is CASSIWTSGGDEQFF.

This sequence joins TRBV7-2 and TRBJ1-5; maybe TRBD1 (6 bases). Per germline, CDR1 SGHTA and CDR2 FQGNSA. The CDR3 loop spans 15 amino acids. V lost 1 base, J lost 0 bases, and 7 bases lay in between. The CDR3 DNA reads TGTGCCAGCAGCTTAGAGGGACATAGCAATCAGCCCCAGCATTTT. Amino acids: CASSLEGHSNQPQHF.

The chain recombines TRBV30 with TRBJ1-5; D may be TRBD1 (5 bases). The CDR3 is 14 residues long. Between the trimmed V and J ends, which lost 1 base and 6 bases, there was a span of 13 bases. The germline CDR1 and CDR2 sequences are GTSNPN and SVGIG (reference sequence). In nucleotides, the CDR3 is TGTGCCTGGAGTGCGGGGGAATCTGGTCAGCCCCAGCATTTT. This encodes CAWSAGESGQPQHF.

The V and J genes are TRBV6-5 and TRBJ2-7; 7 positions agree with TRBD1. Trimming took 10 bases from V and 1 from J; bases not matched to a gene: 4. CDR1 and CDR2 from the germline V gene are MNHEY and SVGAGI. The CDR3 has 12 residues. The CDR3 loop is CATDRVSYEQYF. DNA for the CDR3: TGTGCCACCGACAGGGTTTCCTACGAGCAGTACTTC.

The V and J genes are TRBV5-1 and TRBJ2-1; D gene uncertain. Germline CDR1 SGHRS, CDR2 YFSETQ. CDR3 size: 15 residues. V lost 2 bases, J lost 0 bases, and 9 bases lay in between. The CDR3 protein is CASSLSDGSYNEQFF. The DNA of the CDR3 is TGCGCCAGCAGCTTAAGCGACGGCTCCTACAATGAGCAGTTCTTC.

CDR3: CASRRTGAGEQFF. The CDR3 nucleotides are TGTGCCAGCAGACGGACAGGGGCCGGAGAGCAGTTCTTC. The chain couples TRBV28 to TRBJ2-1; 9 bases fit TRBD1. V trimming: 6 bases; J trimming: 10 bases; junction bases outside the gene matches: 7. CDR3 length: 13 residues. Germline V lookup: CDR1 MDHEN, CDR2 SYDVKM.

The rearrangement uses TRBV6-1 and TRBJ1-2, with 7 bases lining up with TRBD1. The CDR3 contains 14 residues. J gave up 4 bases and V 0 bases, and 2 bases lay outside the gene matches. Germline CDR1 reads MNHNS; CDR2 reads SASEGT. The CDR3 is CASSEAGTVYGYTF. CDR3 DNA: TGTGCCAGCAGTGAAGCCGGGACAGTCTATGGCTACACCTTC.

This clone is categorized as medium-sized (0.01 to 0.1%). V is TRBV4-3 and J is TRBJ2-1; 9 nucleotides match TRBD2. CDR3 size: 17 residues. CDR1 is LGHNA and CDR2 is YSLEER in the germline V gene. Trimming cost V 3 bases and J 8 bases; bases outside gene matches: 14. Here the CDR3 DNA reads TGCGCCAGCAGCCAGAGACTAGCGGAGACGGGATACTATGAGCAGTTCTTC. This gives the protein CASSQRLAETGYYEQFF.

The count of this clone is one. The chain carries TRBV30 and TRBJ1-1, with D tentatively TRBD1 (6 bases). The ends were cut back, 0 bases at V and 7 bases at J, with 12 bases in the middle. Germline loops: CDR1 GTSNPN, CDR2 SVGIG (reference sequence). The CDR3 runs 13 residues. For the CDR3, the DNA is TGTGCCTGGAGTGTACTAGGGGGTGATGAAGCTTTCTTT. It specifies CAWSVLGGDEAFF.

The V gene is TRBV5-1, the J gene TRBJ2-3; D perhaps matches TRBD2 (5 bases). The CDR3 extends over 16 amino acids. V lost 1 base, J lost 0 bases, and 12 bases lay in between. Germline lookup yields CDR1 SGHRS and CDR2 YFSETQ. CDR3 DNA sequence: TGCGCCAGCAGCTTGCTGGACTGGATGAGCACAGATACGCAGTATTTT. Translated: CASSLLDWMSTDTQYF.

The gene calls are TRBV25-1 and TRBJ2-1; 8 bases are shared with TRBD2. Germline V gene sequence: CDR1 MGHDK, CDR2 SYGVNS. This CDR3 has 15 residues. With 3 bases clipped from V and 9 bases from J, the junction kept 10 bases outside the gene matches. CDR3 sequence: CASSEGSGSSGEQFF. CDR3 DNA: TGTGCCAGCAGTGAGGGCAGCGGGAGTAGTGGTGAGCAGTTCTTC.

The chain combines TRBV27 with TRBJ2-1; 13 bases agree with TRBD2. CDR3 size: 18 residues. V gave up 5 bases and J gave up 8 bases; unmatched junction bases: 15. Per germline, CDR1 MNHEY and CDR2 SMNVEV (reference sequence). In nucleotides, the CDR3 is TGTGCCAGCAGTACCCGACTAGCGGGAGGTCTAGGGGGGCATGAGCAGTTCTTC. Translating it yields CASSTRLAGGLGGHEQFF.

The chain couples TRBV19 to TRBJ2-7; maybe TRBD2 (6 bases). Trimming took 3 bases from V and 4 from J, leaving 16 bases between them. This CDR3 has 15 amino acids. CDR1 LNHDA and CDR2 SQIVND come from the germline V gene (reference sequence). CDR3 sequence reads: CASSIWAGTGYEQYF. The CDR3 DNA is TGTGCCAGTAGTATTTGGGCAGGGACTGGGTACGAGCAGTACTTC.

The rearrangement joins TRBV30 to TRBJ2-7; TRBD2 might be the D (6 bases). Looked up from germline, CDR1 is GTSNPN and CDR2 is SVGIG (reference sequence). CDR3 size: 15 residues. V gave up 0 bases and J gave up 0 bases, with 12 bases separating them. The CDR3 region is CAWSVLTGLSYEQYF. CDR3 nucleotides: TGTGCCTGGAGTGTACTGACGGGACTCTCCTACGAGCAGTACTTC.

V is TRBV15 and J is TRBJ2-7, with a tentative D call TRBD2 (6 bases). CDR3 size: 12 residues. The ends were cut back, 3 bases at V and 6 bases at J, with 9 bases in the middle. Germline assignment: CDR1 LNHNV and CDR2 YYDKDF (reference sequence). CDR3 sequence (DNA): TGTGCCACCAGCAGGGTGGGGGGCGAGCAGTACTTC. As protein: CATSRVGGEQYF.

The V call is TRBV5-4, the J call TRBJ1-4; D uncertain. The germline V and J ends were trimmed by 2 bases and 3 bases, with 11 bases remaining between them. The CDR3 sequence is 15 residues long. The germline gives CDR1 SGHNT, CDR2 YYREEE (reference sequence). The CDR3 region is CASSFGGLANEKLFF. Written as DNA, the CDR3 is TGTGCCAGCAGCTTTGGAGGGTTAGCTAATGAAAAACTGTTTTTT.

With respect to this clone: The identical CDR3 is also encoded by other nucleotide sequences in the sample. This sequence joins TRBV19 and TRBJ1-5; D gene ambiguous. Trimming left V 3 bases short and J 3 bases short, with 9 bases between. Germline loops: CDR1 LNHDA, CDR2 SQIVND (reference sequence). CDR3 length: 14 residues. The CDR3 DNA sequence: TGTGCCAGTAGTATTGGCCAGTTCAATCAGCCCCAGCATTTT. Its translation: CASSIGQFNQPQHF.